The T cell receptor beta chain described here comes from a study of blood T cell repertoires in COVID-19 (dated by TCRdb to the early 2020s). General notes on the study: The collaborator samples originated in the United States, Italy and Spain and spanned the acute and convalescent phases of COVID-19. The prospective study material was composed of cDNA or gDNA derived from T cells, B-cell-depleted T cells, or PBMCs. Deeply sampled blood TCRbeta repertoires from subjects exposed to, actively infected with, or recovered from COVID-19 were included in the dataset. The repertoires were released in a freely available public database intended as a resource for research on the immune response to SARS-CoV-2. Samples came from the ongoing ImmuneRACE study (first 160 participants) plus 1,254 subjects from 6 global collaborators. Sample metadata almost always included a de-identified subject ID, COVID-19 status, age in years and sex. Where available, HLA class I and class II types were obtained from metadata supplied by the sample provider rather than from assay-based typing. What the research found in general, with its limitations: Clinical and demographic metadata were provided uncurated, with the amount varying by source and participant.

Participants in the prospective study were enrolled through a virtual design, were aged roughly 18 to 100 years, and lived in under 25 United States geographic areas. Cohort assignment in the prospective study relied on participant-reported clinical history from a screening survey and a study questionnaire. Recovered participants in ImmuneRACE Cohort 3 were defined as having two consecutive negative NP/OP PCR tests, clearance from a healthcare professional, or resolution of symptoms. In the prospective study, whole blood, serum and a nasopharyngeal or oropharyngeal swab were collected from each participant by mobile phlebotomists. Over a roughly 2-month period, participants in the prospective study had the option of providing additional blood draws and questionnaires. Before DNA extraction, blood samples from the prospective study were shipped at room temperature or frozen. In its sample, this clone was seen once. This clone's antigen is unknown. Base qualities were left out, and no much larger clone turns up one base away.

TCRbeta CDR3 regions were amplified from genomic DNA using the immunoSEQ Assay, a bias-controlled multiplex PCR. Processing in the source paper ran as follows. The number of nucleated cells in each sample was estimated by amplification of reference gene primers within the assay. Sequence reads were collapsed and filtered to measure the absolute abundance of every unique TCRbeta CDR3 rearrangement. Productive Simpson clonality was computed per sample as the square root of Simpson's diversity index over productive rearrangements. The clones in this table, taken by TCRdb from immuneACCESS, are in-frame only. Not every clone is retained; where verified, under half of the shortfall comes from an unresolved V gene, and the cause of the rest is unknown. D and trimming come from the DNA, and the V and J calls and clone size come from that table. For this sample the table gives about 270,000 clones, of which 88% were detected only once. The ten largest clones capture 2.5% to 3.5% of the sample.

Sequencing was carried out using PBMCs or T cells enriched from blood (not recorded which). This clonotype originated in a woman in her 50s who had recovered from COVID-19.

The DNA sequence is as follows: TGTGCCAGCAGCTTGTGGGGCCGACAGGGTGGTCCACCCCTCCACTTT. This sequence encodes CASSLWGRQGGPPLHF. The chain is encoded by TRBV5-6 joined to TRBJ1-6, with 7 bases aligning to TRBD1. V lost 1 base and J lost 11 bases, and the count of bases not matched to a germline gene is 12. Including the terminal cysteine and phenylalanine, the CDR3 comprises 16 residues. Only CDR3 DNA is held: 48 bases, read in frame from base 1. Taken from the germline V gene, the CDR1 and CDR2 loops are SGHDT and YYEEEE.